The sample holds many counts of the clone carrying this T cell receptor beta chain. The data are from a study of patients and donors after allogeneic stem cell transplantation. TCRdb passed the RT-PCR reads through MiXCR, listing each CDR3 protein once. The repertoire holds approximately 160,000 distinct CDR3 sequences, around 28% seen once, with 3.2% in the top ten. The CDR3 covers 14 residues. Germline V gene lookup returns CDR1 DFQATT and CDR2 SNEGSKA (reference sequence). V dropped 5 bases and J dropped 1 base, with 14 bases sitting between them. The chain couples TRBV20-1 to TRBJ1-1, with D possibly TRBD1 on 5 matching bases. This receptor was identified in a human donor who was either an allogeneic HSCT recipient or a stem cell or donor lymphocyte infusion donor (not recorded which). It is not recorded whose cells these are; they may come from a transplant donor. The sample was blood, either unsorted or a sorted T cell fraction (not recorded which). Here the CDR3 DNA reads TGCAGTGCTTGGACCGGACATCAGAACACTGAAGCTTTCTTT. This sequence encodes CSAWTGHQNTEAFF.